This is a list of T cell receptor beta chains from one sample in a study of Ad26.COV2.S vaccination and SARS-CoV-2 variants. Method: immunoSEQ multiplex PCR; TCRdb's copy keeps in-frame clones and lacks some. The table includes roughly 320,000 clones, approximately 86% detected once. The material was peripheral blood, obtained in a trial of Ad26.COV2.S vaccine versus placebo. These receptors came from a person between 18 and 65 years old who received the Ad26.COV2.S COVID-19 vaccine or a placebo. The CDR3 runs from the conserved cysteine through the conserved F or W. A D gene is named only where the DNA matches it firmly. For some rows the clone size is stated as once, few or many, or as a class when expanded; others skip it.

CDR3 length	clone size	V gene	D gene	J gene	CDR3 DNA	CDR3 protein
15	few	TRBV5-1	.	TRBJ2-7	TGCGCCAGCAGCTTGGATGGCGCAGGGGAACGCGAGCAGTACTTC	CASSLDGAGEREQYF
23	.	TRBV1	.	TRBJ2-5	TGCACCAGCAGCCAAGACCCCGACTATAGGGGGCCGCACCCCAAGAGTACCCAAGAGACCCAGTACTTC	CTSSQDPDYRGPHPKSTQETQYF
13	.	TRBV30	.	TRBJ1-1	TGTGCCTGGAGTGTGCGAGTGGACACTGAAGCTTTCTTT	CAWSVRVDTEAFF
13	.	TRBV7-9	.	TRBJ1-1	TGTGCCAGCAGCCGGGCACCGAACACTGAAGCTTTCTTT	CASSRAPNTEAFF
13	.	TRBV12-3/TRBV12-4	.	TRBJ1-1	TGTGCCAGCAGTCCGTTCGTGGCAGCCGAAGCTTTCTTT	CASSPFVAAEAFF
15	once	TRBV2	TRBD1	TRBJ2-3	TGTGCCAGCAGATTGAACAGGGGAGAGACAGATACGCAGTATTTT	CASRLNRGETDTQYF
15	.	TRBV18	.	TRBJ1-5	TGTGCCAGCTCACCACCGGGACCAGTTGATCAGCCCCAGCATTTT	CASSPPGPVDQPQHF
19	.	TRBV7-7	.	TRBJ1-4	TGTGCTAGCAGCTTACCGGGGGGTTTCCATCATGCAACTAATGAAAAACTGTTTTTT	CASSLPGGFHHATNEKLFF
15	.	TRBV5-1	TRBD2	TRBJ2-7	TGCGCCAGCAGCTTGGGTGCTAGCGGGGGTTTACAGCAGTACTTC	CASSLGASGGLQQYF
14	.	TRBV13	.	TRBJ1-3	TGTGCCAGCAGCCGGGGGGACTCTGGAAACACCATATATTTT	CASSRGDSGNTIYF
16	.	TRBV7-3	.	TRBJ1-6	TGTGCCAGCAGCTTATGGGGGAGGGCCCTTAGCTCACCCCTCCACTTT	CASSLWGRALSSPLHF
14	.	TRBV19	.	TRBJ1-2	TGTGCCAGTAACTCGGGAGGGGCTAACTATGGCTACACCTTC	CASNSGGANYGYTF
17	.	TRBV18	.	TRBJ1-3	TGTGCCAGCTCACCACTCTGGGACAAGACCTCTGGAAACACCATATATTTT	CASSPLWDKTSGNTIYF
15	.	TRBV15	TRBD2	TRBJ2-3	TGTGCCACCAGTTACGTCGGGGGGGTTACAGATACGCAGTATTTT	CATSYVGGVTDTQYF
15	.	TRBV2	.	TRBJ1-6	TGTGCCAGCACGAGGGGTGGGGGGCGAAATTCACCCCTCCACTTT	CASTRGGGRNSPLHF
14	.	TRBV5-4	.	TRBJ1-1	TGTGCCAGCAGCTTGGAGCCCCTAGAAACTGAAGCTTTCTTT	CASSLEPLETEAFF
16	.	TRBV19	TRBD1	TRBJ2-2	TGTGCCAGTAGTGTGGGACAGGGTAGGGACACCGGGGAGCTGTTTTTT	CASSVGQGRDTGELFF
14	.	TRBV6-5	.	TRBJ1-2	TGTGCCAGCAGTCGGGAGTCTCCCTCGAGGGGCTACACCTTC	CASSRESPSRGYTF
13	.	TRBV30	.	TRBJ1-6	TGTGCCTGGACAGGGGAAATCAATTCACCCCTCCACTTT	CAWTGEINSPLHF
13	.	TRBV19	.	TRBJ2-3	TGTGCCAGTAGAATAGATGGCACAGATACGCAGTATTTT	CASRIDGTDTQYF
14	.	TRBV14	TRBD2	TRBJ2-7	TGTGCCAGCAGCCGAGGACTAGCCTCAGGCGAGCAGTACTTC	CASSRGLASGEQYF
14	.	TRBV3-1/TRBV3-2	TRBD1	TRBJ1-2	TGTGCCAGCAGCCCGACAGGGAACTACTATGGCTACACCTTC	CASSPTGNYYGYTF
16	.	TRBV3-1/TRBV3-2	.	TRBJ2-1	TGTGCCAGCAGCTCAATCAGGAGCTCCTCCTACAATGAGCAGTTCTTC	CASSSIRSSSYNEQFF
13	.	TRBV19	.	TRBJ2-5	TGTGCCAGTAGCCGTCTGAGAGGAGAGACCCAGTACTTC	CASSRLRGETQYF
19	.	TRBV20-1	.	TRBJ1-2	TGCAGTGCTAGTTCAGGGGTGGATACCCAAGGGCGAGCTAACTATGGCTACACCTTC	CSASSGVDTQGRANYGYTF
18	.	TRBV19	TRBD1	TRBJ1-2	TGTGCCAGTAGTCAAACCGGACAGGGGGGGTTTGGGGACTATGGCTACACCTTC	CASSQTGQGGFGDYGYTF
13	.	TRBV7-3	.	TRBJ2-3	TGTGCCAGCAGCTCCTCTGGCACAGATACGCAGTATTTT	CASSSSGTDTQYF
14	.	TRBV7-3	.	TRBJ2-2	TGTGCCAGCAGGGGCGGGGTTAGCACCGGGGAGCTGTTTTTT	CASRGGVSTGELFF
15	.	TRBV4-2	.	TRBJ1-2	TGTGCCAGCAGCCAAGATCGCGGGGGGTCCTATGGCTACACCTTC	CASSQDRGGSYGYTF
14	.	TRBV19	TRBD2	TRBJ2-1	TGTGCCAGTACGAGCGGGGGGGCCGTCGGTGAGCAGTTCTTC	CASTSGGAVGEQFF
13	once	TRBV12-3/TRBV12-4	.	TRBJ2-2	TGTGCCAGCAGCCCAGGGAACACCGGGGAGCTGTTTTTT	CASSPGNTGELFF
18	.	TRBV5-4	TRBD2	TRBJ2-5	TGTGCCAGCAGCGGACTCGAGACTAGCGGGGCGTACCAAGAGACCCAGTACTTC	CASSGLETSGAYQETQYF
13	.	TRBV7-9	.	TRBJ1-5	TGTGCCAGCAGCTTAGGGACCGCTAGGCCCCAGCATTTT	CASSLGTARPQHF
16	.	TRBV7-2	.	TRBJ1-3	TGTGCCAGCAGCTTAGGACAGCCTTTCTCTGGAAACACCATATATTTT	CASSLGQPFSGNTIYF
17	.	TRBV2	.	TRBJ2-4	TGTGCCAGCAGTGAAGCAAGCTCAACCTTAGCCAAAAACATTCAGTACTTC	CASSEASSTLAKNIQYF
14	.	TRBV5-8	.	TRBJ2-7	TGTGCCAGCAGCTTGGCCTCCAGAGAGCACGAGCAGTACTTC	CASSLASREHEQYF
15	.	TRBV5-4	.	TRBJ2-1	TGTGCCAGCAGCTTGTATCGTCCTGACAACAATGAGCAGTTCTTC	CASSLYRPDNNEQFF